The clone carrying this T cell receptor beta chain showed up just a few times. The data belong to a study of blood T cell repertoires in COVID-19. At the level of the study: Donors in the United States, Italy and Spain gave samples during acute or convalescent COVID-19. In each case, the material was cDNA or gDNA derived from T cells, B-cell-depleted T cells, or PBMCs.

TCRdb's table, derived via immunoSEQ multiplex PCR, lists solely in-frame clones and lacks some. The sample holds 150,000 to 250,000 clones; approximately 80% are singletons and the top ten take 6.5% to 7%. Germline V lookup: CDR1 SGHRS, CDR2 YFSETQ. V shed 2 bases and J 9 bases; nucleotides not matched to a gene: 7. The CDR3 spans 16 residues. The specimen was peripheral blood. This sequence joins TRBV5-1 and TRBJ1-6; 11 bases are shared with TRBD1. This TCR came from a human donor with acute or convalescent COVID-19. The donor label of this sample is uncertain. The CDR3 DNA follows: TGCGCCAGCAGCTTTAGCGGACAGGGGGCTGGTTCACCCCTCCACTTT. Translation gives CASSFSGQGAGSPLHF.